This T cell receptor (beta chain) was retrieved from a study of blood T cell repertoires in COVID-19. Study background: T cells, B-cell-depleted T cells, or PBMCs supplied cDNA or gDNA.

As handled by the study authors: It was from reference gene primer amplification that nucleated cell counts were estimated. Method: immunoSEQ multiplex PCR; TCRdb's copy keeps in-frame clones and lacks some. The V and J calls and clone size are taken from that table; D and trimming were inferred from the DNA. The sample holds 200,000 to 250,000 clones, 65% to 90% seen once. V lost 3 bases and J 4 bases, leaving 16 bases between the germline ends. Germline lookup yields CDR1 MDHEN and CDR2 SYDVKM. This CDR3 spans 15 amino acids. V gene TRBV28 combines with J gene TRBJ2-7, with TRBD2 as a possible D gene (5 bases). Material for sequencing was peripheral blood. The clonotype was recovered from a woman between 45 and 65 years old with acute or convalescent COVID-19. The CDR3 region has the DNA TGTGCCAGCAGTTTCAGGACTCGAGTAGGTTACGAGCAGTACTTC. Residues: CASSFRTRVGYEQYF.